The source of this T cell receptor beta chain is a study of T-cell memory formation after mild COVID-19. Whole-study findings and limits: Clones that got smaller from day 15 to 85 had even CD4/CD8, while clones growing later tipped toward CD4+. Mainly CM and EM harbored the contracting CD4+ clones; mainly EMRA harbored the CD8+ ones.

One entry per CDR3 protein, called by TCRdb with MiXCR from the 5' RACE reads. The sample lists under 600,000 distinct CDR3 sequences, roughly 21% seen once, with around 7.7% in the top ten. This clonotype was recorded a few times. What it binds is unknown. The CDR3 is 13 residues long. Unmatched junction bases numbered 4, after V lost 5 bases and J lost 5 bases. The germline V gene has CDR1 SGHDN and CDR2 FVKESK. The chain has TRBV14 and TRBJ1-2, with 8 bases aligning to TRBD1. The TCR was taken from an adult woman who had mild COVID-19 (a few samples of this study predate the infection). Cell type and time point are not known. Sequences were obtained from PBMCs or a T cell subset sorted from them (not recorded which). The CDR3 protein is CASSSRQGYGYTF. For the CDR3, the DNA is TGTGCCAGCAGCTCCCGACAGGGGTATGGCTACACCTTC.